Below are 29 T cell receptor beta chains sequenced from a single sample in a study of T cell changes during pregnancy in multiple sclerosis (dated by TCRdb to between 2017 and 2020). Libraries were prepared through the immunoSEQ multiplex PCR assay. TCRdb took this table from immuneACCESS and kept in-frame rearrangements with V and J called. Such tables lack part of the clones; where checked against another copy, unresolved V genes explain under half of the gap, and the rest is unexplained. This sample holds around 50,000 clones; about 87% were observed only once. The ten largest clonotypes hold about 5.2% of the sample. The sample consisted of peripheral blood from another person, used as feeder cells. The receptors shown here come from a human donor whose cells served as feeder cells for cultures in a pregnancy study.

V and J are TRBV25-1 and TRBJ1-4; 9 bases line up with TRBD1. The CDR3 sequence is 15 residues long. Germline lookup yields CDR1 MGHDK and CDR2 SYGVNS. Trimming removed 3 bases from V and 10 bases from J; junction bases left unmatched: 9. The CDR3, as DNA: TGTGCCAGCAGTGAGGACCGGGACAGGGATGGAAAACTGTTTTTT. Protein sequence: CASSEDRDRDGKLFF.

This CDR3 reads CASSAYAGGEKLFF. Written as DNA, the CDR3 is TGTGCCAGCAGCGCATATGCAGGGGGGGAAAAACTGTTTTTT. The gene calls are TRBV9 and TRBJ1-4; 7 positions agree with TRBD1. Trimming took 3 bases from V and 8 from J; bases not matched to a gene: 7. Per germline, CDR1 SGDLS and CDR2 YYNGEE. This CDR3 contains 14 residues. Full variable domain (missing parts from reference TRBV9 and TRBJ1-4): DSGVTQTPKHLITATGQRVTLRCSPRSGDLSVYWYQQSLDQGLQFLIQYYNGEERAKGNILERFSAQQFPDLHSELNLSSLELGDSALYFCASSAYAGGEKLFFGSGTQLSVL.

V gene TRBV9 combines with J gene TRBJ2-7; perhaps TRBD1 as D (6 bases). CDR3 length equals 14 residues. V shed 3 bases and J shed 2 bases, with 12 bases lying between them. CDR1 and CDR2 (germline): SGDLS, YYNGEE. CDR3 region: CASSGDILPYEQYF. The CDR3 DNA reads as TGTGCCAGCAGCGGGGACATTCTCCCCTACGAGCAGTACTTC. The complete variable domain, with remaining parts taken from reference TRBV9 and TRBJ2-7, reads DSGVTQTPKHLITATGQRVTLRCSPRSGDLSVYWYQQSLDQGLQFLIQYYNGEERAKGNILERFSAQQFPDLHSELNLSSLELGDSALYFCASSGDILPYEQYFGPGTRLTVT.

This clone was seen more than once but under ten times. The chain couples TRBV6-6 to TRBJ1-5; TRBD1 matches 8 bases. Trimming at V came to 6 bases and at J to 0 bases, leaving 4 bases not matched to a gene. CDR1 is MNHNY and CDR2 is SVGAGI in the germline V gene (reference sequence). The CDR3 covers 15 residues. CDR3 protein: CASRKQGDSNQPQHF. The CDR3 DNA is TGTGCCAGCAGGAAACAGGGGGATAGCAATCAGCCCCAGCATTTT.

The rearrangement links TRBV10-3 to TRBJ1-1; D is perhaps TRBD1 (5 bases). Trimming removed 6 bases at V and 0 bases at J, with 14 bases between. Germline V CDR1 and CDR2: ENHRY, SYGVKD. The CDR3 is made up of 15 amino acids. The CDR3 loop reads CAIRGTEDLNTEAFF. The CDR3 nucleotides read TGTGCCATCAGGGGGACGGAGGACCTGAACACTGAAGCTTTCTTT.

The genes are TRBV11-1 and TRBJ2-7; either TRBD1 or TRBD2 may fit D (6 bases each). Germline lookup yields CDR1 SGHAT and CDR2 FQDESV (reference sequence). This CDR3 has 13 amino acids. V was clipped by 3 bases and J by 7 bases, with 13 bases between them. In nucleotides, the CDR3 is TGTGCCAGCAGCTTGACGGGGGCGCGGGAGCAGTACTTC. It codes for CASSLTGAREQYF.

In this sample, this clone turned up a few times. The rearrangement uses TRBV7-8 and TRBJ1-5; D is unclear. Germline V gene data show CDR1 as SGHVS and CDR2 as FQNEAQ. V was trimmed by 4 bases and J by 2 bases, leaving 15 bases between them. This CDR3 contains 16 residues. For the CDR3, the DNA is TGTGCCAGCAGCTCCATCCGTCAGATTGGCAATCAGCCCCAGCATTTT. It yields the protein CASSSIRQIGNQPQHF.

V is TRBV29-1 and J is TRBJ2-7, with 10 positions matching TRBD1. Looked up from germline, CDR1 is SQVTM and CDR2 is ANQGSEA. The V and J ends lost 6 bases and 5 bases, in that order; junction bases with no gene match: 7. The CDR3 length is 13 residues. The CDR3 here is CSVGLGTGDEQYF. DNA for the CDR3: TGCAGCGTGGGCTTGGGGACAGGGGACGAGCAGTACTTC.

This chain connects TRBV29-1 to TRBJ1-1; TRBD1 is a possible D gene (6 bases). The CDR3 spans 15 residues. Trimming cost V 3 bases and J 2 bases, with 16 bases left between them. In germline, CDR1 is SQVTM, CDR2 ANQGSEA. The CDR3 region has the DNA TGCAGCGTTGACGGCGGGGGCGCGGGAAACACTGAAGCTTTCTTT. Translating gives CSVDGGGAGNTEAFF.

The chain links TRBV7-9 to TRBJ2-5; 8 nucleotides line up with TRBD2. Germline V lookup: CDR1 SEHNR, CDR2 FQNEAQ (reference sequence). The trim removed 0 bases at V and 5 bases at J, leaving 2 bases unmatched. The CDR3 sequence is 14 residues long. In DNA, the CDR3 is TGTGCCAGCAGCTTAGCAGGCGGGAGGGAGACCCAGTACTTC. Protein: CASSLAGGRETQYF.

The J gene is TRBJ1-2, the V gene TRBV19, with 8 bases identical to TRBD1. CDR3 length: 17 residues. Trimming took 10 bases from V and 4 from J; bases not matched to a gene: 20. CDR1 is LNHDA, CDR2 SQIVND, per germline (reference sequence). The CDR3 DNA is TGTGCCACCCGAAATCCACGCCTCCAGCAGGGGGCCTATGGCTACACCTTC. It codes for CATRNPRLQQGAYGYTF.

The chain joins TRBV30 to TRBJ1-6, with D unclear. This CDR3 contains 15 residues. Trimming shortened V by 2 bases and J by 0 bases, and 8 bases separated the two germline ends. The germline V gene has CDR1 GTSNPN and CDR2 SVGIG (reference sequence). CDR3 nucleotide sequence: TGTGCCTGGAGTTTATTGAGCTCCTATAATTCACCCCTCCACTTT. Its protein product is CAWSLLSSYNSPLHF.

This clone was seen more than once but under ten times. This chain links TRBV15 with TRBJ2-3; 9 nucleotides agree with TRBD2. This CDR3 has 19 amino acids. Germline V gene data show CDR1 as LNHNV and CDR2 as YYDKDF (reference sequence). With 0 bases clipped from V and 0 bases from J, the junction kept 10 bases outside the gene matches. The DNA for the CDR3 is TGTGCCACCAGCAGAGATCCCCAGACTAGCGGACTAAGCACAGATACGCAGTATTTT. Translation: CATSRDPQTSGLSTDTQYF.

The chain employs TRBV7-2 and TRBJ1-5, with D possibly matching TRBD1 (5 bases). Looked up from germline, CDR1 is SGHTA and CDR2 is FQGNSA. Trimming removed 6 bases from V and 5 bases from J, with 11 bases in between. The CDR3 runs to 13 residues. The CDR3 protein is CASSIRGDQPQHF. CDR3 DNA sequence: TGTGCCAGCAGTATAAGGGGCGATCAGCCCCAGCATTTT.

The chain combines TRBV2 with TRBJ1-5; D gene ambiguous. V shed 3 bases and J shed 2 bases, with 8 bases lying between them. The CDR3 covers 14 residues. The germline V gene has CDR1 SNHLY and CDR2 FYNNEI. The CDR3 loop reads CASSDVGRNQPQHF. The CDR3 DNA follows: TGTGCCAGCAGTGATGTGGGTCGCAATCAGCCCCAGCATTTT.

The chain uses TRBV4-1 and TRBJ1-1; TRBD1 is a possible D gene (6 bases). V lost 4 bases to trimming and J lost 0 bases, with 12 bases between them. CDR3 length: 15 amino acids. CDR1 MGHRA and CDR2 YSYEKL come from the germline V gene. This chain's CDR3 is CASSPWTAMNTEAFF. DNA of the CDR3: TGCGCCAGCAGCCCATGGACAGCGATGAACACTGAAGCTTTCTTT.

This sequence joins TRBV27 and TRBJ2-7, with a tentative D call TRBD1 (6 bases). CDR3 length: 13 amino acids. Germline V lookup: CDR1 MNHEY, CDR2 SMNVEV (reference sequence). The ends were cut back, 0 bases at V and 7 bases at J, with 10 bases in the middle. The CDR3 here is CASSLSTGGEQYF. CDR3 nucleotide sequence: TGTGCCAGCAGTTTATCGACAGGAGGTGAGCAGTACTTC.

This chain connects TRBV19 to TRBJ2-7, with a possible D match to TRBD1 (5 bases). In germline, CDR1 is LNHDA, CDR2 SQIVND (reference sequence). The CDR3 runs to 13 residues. Trimming removed 5 bases from V and 2 bases from J, with 10 bases in between. The CDR3 protein is CASSAGQTYEQYF. The CDR3 nucleotides are TGTGCCAGTAGTGCAGGACAAACCTACGAGCAGTACTTC.

Written as DNA, the CDR3 is TGTGCCAGCAGCACGGTAGGAATTCGAAATGAGCAGTTCTTC. Translation: CASSTVGIRNEQFF. The V and J genes are TRBV11-2 and TRBJ2-1; D is unresolved. V shed 5 bases and J shed 7 bases, with 15 bases lying between them. CDR3 length equals 14 residues. CDR1 is SGHAT, CDR2 FQNNGV, per germline.

The V gene is TRBV27, the J gene TRBJ2-5; 14 nucleotides match TRBD2. The CDR3 spans 16 residues. CDR1 and CDR2 from the germline V gene are MNHEY and SMNVEV (reference sequence). The trim removed 5 bases at V and 13 bases at J, leaving 15 bases unmatched. The CDR3 DNA reads TGTGCCAGCAGTCAGACAAGTCAGGGACTAGCGGGAGCGCGGTACTTC. Amino acid sequence: CASSQTSQGLAGARYF.

This clone has just one count. The genes are TRBV2 and TRBJ2-2; D is unresolved. The CDR3 has 16 residues. Germline CDR1 reads SNHLY; CDR2 reads FYNNEI. The V end lost 0 bases, the J end lost 5 bases, and 13 bases lay between the germline ends. CDR3 region: CASSEALGPETGELFF. The DNA for the CDR3 is TGTGCCAGCAGTGAAGCCCTGGGCCCTGAAACCGGGGAGCTGTTTTTT.

This chain joins TRBV28 and TRBJ2-4, with D possibly TRBD2 on 6 matching bases. CDR3 length equals 14 residues. V lost 6 bases and J 10 bases, leaving 19 bases between the germline ends. Germline CDR1 and CDR2: MDHEN and SYDVKM. CDR3 sequence reads: CASSSVAVMGIQYF. As DNA, the CDR3 is TGTGCCAGCAGCTCCGTAGCGGTTATGGGAATTCAGTACTTC.

The chain recombines TRBV9 with TRBJ1-1; 10 bases are a match to TRBD1. J lost 4 bases, V lost 3 bases, and 3 bases had no gene match. This CDR3 comprises 14 residues. Germline V gene data show CDR1 as SGDLS and CDR2 as YYNGEE. In nucleotides, the CDR3 is TGTGCCAGCAGCGCCCGGACAGGGGGCACTGAAGCTTTCTTT. Residues: CASSARTGGTEAFF.

The genes are TRBV6-6 and TRBJ2-2; D assignment may be TRBD1 or TRBD2 (6 bases each). Germline V gene sequence: CDR1 MNHNY, CDR2 SVGAGI (reference sequence). The CDR3 is made up of 15 amino acids. Trimming cost V 4 bases and J 7 bases, with 16 bases left between them. The CDR3 reads CASSSMKGGNGELFF. CDR3 DNA sequence: TGTGCCAGCAGTTCGATGAAGGGGGGTAACGGGGAGCTGTTTTTT.

This clone appeared once. The chain has TRBV5-4 and TRBJ2-7; perhaps TRBD1 as D (5 bases). Per the germline V gene, CDR1 is SGHNT and CDR2 is YYREEE (reference sequence). The V and J ends lost 1 base and 0 bases respectively, with 8 bases between them. The CDR3 length is 14 residues. CDR3 protein: CASSLSTDSYEQYF. The CDR3, as DNA: TGTGCCAGCAGCTTGTCGACAGACTCCTACGAGCAGTACTTC.

This clone was counted once. V and J are TRBV9 and TRBJ2-7; a weak D match, TRBD1 (6 bases). This CDR3 spans 14 amino acids. Per germline, CDR1 SGDLS and CDR2 YYNGEE. Trimming removed 4 bases at V and 1 base at J, with 12 bases between. In nucleotides, the CDR3 is TGTGCCAGCAGCCCAACAGGGCAGTCCTACGAGCAGTACTTC. Translation: CASSPTGQSYEQYF.

This chain links TRBV7-9 with TRBJ2-3, with no clear D. Per the germline V gene, CDR1 is SEHNR and CDR2 is FQNEAQ (reference sequence). The V end was cut by 0 bases, the J end by 3 bases, with 4 bases between. This CDR3 comprises 13 residues. The CDR3 DNA reads as TGTGCCAGCAGCTTAGCGGCTACAGATACGCAGTATTTT. Residues: CASSLAATDTQYF.

The V and J genes are TRBV7-3 and TRBJ2-1; TRBD2 aligns across 10 bases. The CDR3 extends over 17 amino acids. The V gene end was trimmed by 5 bases and the J gene end by 3 bases; junction bases not matched to a gene: 10. CDR1 and CDR2 from the germline V gene are SGHTA and FQGTGA. CDR3 protein: CASSLLRTSGGYNEQFF. CDR3 in DNA: TGTGCCAGCAGCCTACTCCGGACTAGCGGAGGCTACAATGAGCAGTTCTTC.

In this sample, this clone turned up once. V is TRBV6-6 and J is TRBJ1-5, with no clear D. The germline gives CDR1 MNHNY, CDR2 SVGAGI (reference sequence). The CDR3 runs to 16 residues. V lost 4 bases to trimming and J lost 7 bases, with 20 bases between them. The CDR3 DNA is TGTGCCAGCAGTTCCCTCTATAAGGGAGGAGGCCAGCCCCAGCATTTT. Translating gives CASSSLYKGGGQPQHF.